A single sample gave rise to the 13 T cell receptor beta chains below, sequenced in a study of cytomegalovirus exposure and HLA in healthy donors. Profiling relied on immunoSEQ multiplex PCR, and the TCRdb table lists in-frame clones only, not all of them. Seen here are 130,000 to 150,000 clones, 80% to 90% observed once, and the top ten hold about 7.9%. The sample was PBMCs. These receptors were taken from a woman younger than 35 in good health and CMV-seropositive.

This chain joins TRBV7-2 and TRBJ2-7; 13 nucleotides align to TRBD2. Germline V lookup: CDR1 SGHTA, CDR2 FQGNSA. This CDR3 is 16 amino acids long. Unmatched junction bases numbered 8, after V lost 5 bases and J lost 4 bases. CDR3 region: CASSPGTSGAVYEQYF. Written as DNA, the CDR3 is TGTGCCAGCAGCCCTGGGACTAGCGGGGCGGTATACGAGCAGTACTTC.

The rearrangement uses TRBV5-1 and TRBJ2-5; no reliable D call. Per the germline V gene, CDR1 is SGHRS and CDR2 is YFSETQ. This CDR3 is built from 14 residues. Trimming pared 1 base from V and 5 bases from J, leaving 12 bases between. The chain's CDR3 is CASSLNPAAETQYF. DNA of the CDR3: TGCGCCAGCAGCTTGAATCCTGCGGCGGAGACCCAGTACTTC.

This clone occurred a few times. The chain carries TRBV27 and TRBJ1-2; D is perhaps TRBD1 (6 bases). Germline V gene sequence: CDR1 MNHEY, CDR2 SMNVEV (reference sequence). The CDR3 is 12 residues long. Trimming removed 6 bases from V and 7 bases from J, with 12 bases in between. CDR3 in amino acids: CASSSGAGGYTF. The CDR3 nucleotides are TGTGCCAGCAGCTCAGGGGCCGGTGGCTACACCTTC.

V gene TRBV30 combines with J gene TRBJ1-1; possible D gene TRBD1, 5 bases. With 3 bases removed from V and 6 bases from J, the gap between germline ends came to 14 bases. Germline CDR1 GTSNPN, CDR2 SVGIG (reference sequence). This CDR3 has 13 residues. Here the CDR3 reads CAWSTETAAEAFF. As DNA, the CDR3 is TGTGCCTGGAGCACGGAGACAGCCGCTGAAGCTTTCTTT. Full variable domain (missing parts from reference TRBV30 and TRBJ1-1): SQTIHQWPATLVQPVGSPLSLECTVEGTSNPNLYWYRQAAGRGLQLLFYSVGIGQISSEVPQNLSASRPQDRQFILSSKKLLLSDSGFYLCAWSTETAAEAFFGQGTRLTVV.

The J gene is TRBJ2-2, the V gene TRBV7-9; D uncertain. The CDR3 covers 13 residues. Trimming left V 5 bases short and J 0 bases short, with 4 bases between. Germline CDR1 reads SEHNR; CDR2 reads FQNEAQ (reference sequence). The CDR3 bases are TGTGCCAGCAGCCCAACGAACACCGGGGAGCTGTTTTTT. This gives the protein CASSPTNTGELFF.

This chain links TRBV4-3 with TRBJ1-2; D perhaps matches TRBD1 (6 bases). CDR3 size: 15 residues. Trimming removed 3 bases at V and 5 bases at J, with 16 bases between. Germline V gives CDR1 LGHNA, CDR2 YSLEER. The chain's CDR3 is CASSHLLQGQYGYTF. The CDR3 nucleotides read TGCGCCAGCAGCCACTTACTCCAAGGACAGTATGGCTACACCTTC.

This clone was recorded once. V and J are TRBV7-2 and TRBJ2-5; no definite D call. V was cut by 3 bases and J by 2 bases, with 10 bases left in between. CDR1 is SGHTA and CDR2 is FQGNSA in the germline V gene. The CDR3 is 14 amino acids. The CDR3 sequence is CASSFRSGQETQYF. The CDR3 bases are TGTGCCAGCAGCTTTAGATCCGGGCAAGAGACCCAGTACTTC.

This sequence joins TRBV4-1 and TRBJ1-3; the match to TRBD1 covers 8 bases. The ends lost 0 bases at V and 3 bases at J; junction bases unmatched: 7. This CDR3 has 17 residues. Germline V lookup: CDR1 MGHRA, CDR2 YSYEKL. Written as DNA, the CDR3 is TGCGCCAGCAGCCAAGATCCGACAGGGGCTGTTGGAAACACCATATATTTT. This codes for CASSQDPTGAVGNTIYF.

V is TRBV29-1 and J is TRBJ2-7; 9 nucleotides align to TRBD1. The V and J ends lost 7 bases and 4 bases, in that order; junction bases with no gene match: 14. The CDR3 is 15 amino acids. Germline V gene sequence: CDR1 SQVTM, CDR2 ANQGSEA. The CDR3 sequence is CSACVRDRVTYEQYF. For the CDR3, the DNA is TGCAGCGCCTGTGTCCGGGACAGGGTGACTTACGAGCAGTACTTC.

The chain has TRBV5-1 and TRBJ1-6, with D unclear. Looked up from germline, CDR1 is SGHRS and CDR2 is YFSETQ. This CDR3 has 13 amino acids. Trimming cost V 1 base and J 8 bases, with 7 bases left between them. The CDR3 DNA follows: TGCGCCAGCAGCTTGCGCCCGGATTCACCCCTCCACTTT. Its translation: CASSLRPDSPLHF.

In DNA form, the CDR3 reads TGTGCCTGGAGTGTCCGGGGAGGCAATGAAAAACTGTTTTTT. Protein product: CAWSVRGGNEKLFF. This chain connects TRBV30 to TRBJ1-4, with D unclear. Deletions cut 0 bases from V and 5 bases from J, with 10 bases between. CDR1 and CDR2 from the germline V gene are GTSNPN and SVGIG (reference sequence). The CDR3 has 14 residues.

In DNA form, the CDR3 reads TGTGCCAGCAGCTTAGATCTGAATCAGCCCCAGCATTTT. This translates into CASSLDLNQPQHF. The rearrangement joins TRBV7-2 to TRBJ1-5; D gene unclear. Germline V lookup: CDR1 SGHTA, CDR2 FQGNSA. V lost 1 base to trimming and J lost 4 bases, with 5 bases between them. This CDR3 has 13 residues.

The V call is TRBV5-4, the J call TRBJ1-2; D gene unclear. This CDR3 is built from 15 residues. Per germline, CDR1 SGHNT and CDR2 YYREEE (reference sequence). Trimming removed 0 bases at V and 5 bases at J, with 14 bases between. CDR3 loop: CASSLGAGSVYGYTF. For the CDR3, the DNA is TGTGCCAGCAGCTTGGGGGCAGGCTCCGTTTATGGCTACACCTTC.